What follows are 11 T cell receptor beta chains derived from one specimen sequenced in a study of cytomegalovirus exposure and HLA in healthy donors. The PCR contained 60 Vbeta and 13 Jbeta primers. Assay: immunoSEQ multiplex PCR; the TCRdb copy retains only in-frame clones and omits some. The sample consists of around 140,000 clones, around 74% of them appearing once. What was sequenced was PBMCs. These receptors all stem from a male donor in good health and CMV-seronegative.

The chain uses TRBV7-6 and TRBJ2-5, with 9 bases that match TRBD1. The J call may be in error: the DNA end matches TRBJ2-7 better. The CDR3 spans 13 residues. Germline V gene sequence: CDR1 SGHVS, CDR2 FNYEAQ. The CDR3, as DNA: TGTGCCAGCAGCATTGGACAGGGGTTCGAGCAGTACTTC. It yields the protein CASSIGQGFEQYF.

This chain links TRBV6-6 with TRBJ1-1, with D maybe TRBD1 (6 bases). This CDR3 has 15 residues. CDR1 and CDR2 from the germline V gene are MNHNY and SVGAGI (reference sequence). V gave up 2 bases and J gave up 5 bases, with 15 bases separating them. The CDR3 loop reads CASSYEQGVGTEAFF. CDR3 bases: TGTGCCAGCAGTTACGAACAGGGCGTAGGAACTGAAGCTTTCTTT.

CDR3 coding DNA: TGTGCCAGTAGTATCCCCGGGACAGGGGGCTACGAGCAGTACTTC. Translated: CASSIPGTGGYEQYF. The chain employs TRBV19 and TRBJ2-7; 11 bases fit TRBD1. CDR1 and CDR2 from the germline V gene are LNHDA and SQIVND (reference sequence). V trimming: 3 bases; J trimming: 3 bases; junction bases outside the gene matches: 4. The CDR3 length is 15 residues.

This rearrangement joins TRBV28 to TRBJ2-7; TRBD2 aligns across 13 bases. In germline, CDR1 is MDHEN, CDR2 SYDVKM. J gave up 7 bases and V 5 bases, and 8 bases lay outside the gene matches. This CDR3 is 15 amino acids long. CDR3 residues: CASSPRTSGGREQYF. CDR3 DNA sequence: TGTGCCAGCAGTCCTCGGACTAGCGGGGGTCGAGAGCAGTACTTC.

This chain connects TRBV5-8 to TRBJ1-5; TRBD1 might be the D (5 bases). The germline V and J ends were trimmed by 2 bases and 3 bases, with 12 bases remaining between them. The CDR3 is 15 residues long. The germline V gene encodes CDR1 SGHTS and CDR2 YDEGEE. The CDR3 region has the DNA TGTGCCAGCAGCTTAGGCAGGGTCGCCAATCAGCCCCAGCATTTT. Amino acids: CASSLGRVANQPQHF.

Written as DNA, the CDR3 is TGCAGCGTTGAAGACTTCCGGGACAGGGGTTTCGAGACCCAGTACTTC. Translated, it gives CSVEDFRDRGFETQYF. The chain is built from TRBV29-1 and TRBJ2-5; TRBD1 agrees at 10 bases. CDR3 length equals 16 residues. J lost 5 bases, V lost 0 bases, and 9 bases had no gene match. Germline V lookup: CDR1 SQVTM, CDR2 ANQGSEA.

This sequence joins TRBV19 and TRBJ2-1; 15 bases line up with TRBD2. This CDR3 has 21 residues. Germline V gene sequence: CDR1 LNHDA, CDR2 SQIVND (reference sequence). V lost 7 bases and J lost 4; bases outside the gene matches: 20. The CDR3 DNA reads as TGTGCCAGTAACGGGACTAGCGGGAGGAAAGGGATTACCGGGAATTACAATGAGCAGTTCTTC. It translates to CASNGTSGRKGITGNYNEQFF.

This clone has a handful of counts. The V call is TRBV1, the J call TRBJ2-5; TRBD2, the table's D call, lacks a check against the DNA. TRBV1 is reported as a pseudogene. CDR3 length equals 15 residues. The CDR3 here is CTSGGFAGGRETQYF. Here the CDR3 DNA reads TGCACCAGCGGGGGGTTCGCGGGGGGACGGGAGACCCAGTACTTC.

The genes are TRBV4-2 and TRBJ2-1; 7 bases fit TRBD2. Germline V gene sequence: CDR1 LGHNA, CDR2 YNFKEQ. V was pared by 1 base and J by 6 bases, with 12 bases of the junction left unmatched. This CDR3 is built from 17 residues. The chain's CDR3 is CASSQGARTSGFNEQFF. DNA for the CDR3: TGTGCCAGCAGCCAAGGAGCCCGGACTAGTGGTTTCAATGAGCAGTTCTTC.

The chain has TRBV5-1 and TRBJ2-6, with D hard to call. The CDR3 spans 18 residues. Germline-derived CDR1 and CDR2 are SGHRS and YFSETQ. The ends were cut back, 0 bases at V and 1 base at J, with 14 bases in the middle. CDR3 in amino acids: CASSLDSEISSGANVLTF. The CDR3 DNA follows: TGCGCCAGCAGCTTGGACAGTGAGATTTCATCTGGGGCCAACGTCCTGACTTTC.

This clone was seen a handful of times. The chain combines TRBV4-1 with TRBJ2-1; 7 bases are a match to TRBD1. V was pared by 3 bases and J by 11 bases, with 7 bases of the junction left unmatched. Per the germline V gene, CDR1 is MGHRA and CDR2 is YSYEKL. This CDR3 has 13 amino acids. The CDR3 spells CASSQYRGSQQFF. CDR3 coding DNA: TGCGCCAGCAGCCAGTACAGGGGTAGTCAGCAGTTCTTC.